Listed below are T cell receptor beta chains from one sample, sequenced in a study of shared clonotypes between healthy human individuals. Here immunoSEQ multiplex PCR was the method, and the copy in TCRdb shows in-frame clones only, minus some. The table lists more than 2,000,000 clones, about 92% of them singletons. The source material was naive CD4+ T cells sorted from blood. These receptors all come from a man aged 18 to 29 in good health. The CDR3 runs from the conserved cysteine through the conserved F or W. Each record gives: CDR3 protein, CDR3 DNA, clone size, J gene, D gene, V gene. D genes are given only for firm matches. Only some rows state a clone size, as once, few, many or a class for expanded clones.

CDR3aa: CASSPRQGGNTEAFF
CDR3nt: TGTGCCAGCAGCCCCCGACAGGGAGGAAACACTGAAGCTTTCTTT
abundance: -
j_gene: TRBJ1-1
d_gene: TRBD1
v_gene: TRBV9

CDR3aa: CASSEQGYNQPQHF
CDR3nt: TGTGCCAGCAGTGAACAGGGGTATAATCAGCCCCAGCATTTT
abundance: -
j_gene: TRBJ1-5
d_gene: -
v_gene: TRBV6-1

CDR3aa: CAWSTRDTQETQYF
CDR3nt: TGTGCCTGGAGTACCCGGGACACCCAAGAGACCCAGTACTTC
abundance: -
j_gene: TRBJ2-5
d_gene: -
v_gene: TRBV30

CDR3aa: CASRSAGPGNEQFF
CDR3nt: TGTGCCAGCAGATCGGCCGGGCCCGGCAATGAGCAGTTCTTC
abundance: once
j_gene: TRBJ2-1
d_gene: -
v_gene: TRBV25-1

CDR3aa: CAWSVPGAGYVNTGELFF
CDR3nt: TGTGCCTGGAGTGTCCCAGGTGCCGGATATGTGAACACCGGGGAGCTGTTTTTT
abundance: -
j_gene: TRBJ2-2
d_gene: -
v_gene: TRBV30

CDR3aa: CASSGTGLAGHNEQFF
CDR3nt: TGTGCCAGCAGCGGAACGGGACTAGCGGGACACAATGAGCAGTTCTTC
abundance: -
j_gene: TRBJ2-1
d_gene: TRBD2
v_gene: TRBV25-1

CDR3aa: CASSSYGGTEAFF
CDR3nt: TGTGCCAGCAGCTCTTATGGAGGCACTGAAGCTTTCTTT
abundance: -
j_gene: TRBJ1-1
d_gene: -
v_gene: TRBV7-3

CDR3aa: CASSPRTGAQPQHF
CDR3nt: TGTGCCAGCAGCCCCAGGACAGGGGCTCAGCCCCAGCATTTT
abundance: -
j_gene: TRBJ1-5
d_gene: TRBD1
v_gene: TRBV7-2

CDR3aa: CASSTGLENIQYF
CDR3nt: TGTGCCAGCAGCACCGGGCTAGAAAACATTCAGTACTTC
abundance: -
j_gene: TRBJ2-4
d_gene: -
v_gene: TRBV7-2

CDR3aa: CASSELPDGELFF
CDR3nt: TGCGCCAGCAGCGAACTACCTGACGGGGAGCTGTTTTTT
abundance: -
j_gene: TRBJ2-2
d_gene: -
v_gene: TRBV5-1

CDR3aa: CASSLAGGGQETQYF
CDR3nt: TGCGCCAGCAGTCTAGCGGGAGGTGGCCAAGAGACCCAGTACTTC
abundance: -
j_gene: TRBJ2-5
d_gene: TRBD2
v_gene: TRBV5-1

CDR3aa: CASSLPPGNEQFF
CDR3nt: TGTGCCAGCAGCCTACCTCCGGGCAATGAGCAGTTCTTC
abundance: -
j_gene: TRBJ2-1
d_gene: -
v_gene: TRBV7-8

CDR3aa: CASSLEENQFF
CDR3nt: TGCGCCAGCAGCTTGGAGGAGAACCAGTTCTTC
abundance: -
j_gene: TRBJ2-1
d_gene: -
v_gene: TRBV5-1

CDR3aa: CASSKDRGSNQPQHF
CDR3nt: TGTGCCAGCAGCAAGGACAGGGGAAGCAATCAGCCCCAGCATTTT
abundance: -
j_gene: TRBJ1-5
d_gene: TRBD1
v_gene: TRBV5-5

CDR3aa: CAWPITSGKTPPQETQYF
CDR3nt: TGTGCCTGGCCGATTACTAGCGGGAAGACTCCTCCCCAAGAGACCCAGTACTTC
abundance: -
j_gene: TRBJ2-5
d_gene: TRBD2
v_gene: TRBV30

CDR3aa: CASSLTGGGNYGYTF
CDR3nt: TGCGCCAGCAGCTTAACAGGGGGTGGTAACTATGGCTACACCTTC
abundance: once
j_gene: TRBJ1-2
d_gene: TRBD1
v_gene: TRBV5-1

CDR3aa: CASSPLLPGEEETQYF
CDR3nt: TGTGCCAGCAGTCCCTTGCTCCCGGGGGAGGAAGAGACCCAGTACTTC
abundance: -
j_gene: TRBJ2-5
d_gene: -
v_gene: TRBV27

CDR3aa: CASRNPPTVYEQYF
CDR3nt: TGTGCCAGCAGGAATCCTCCTACCGTCTACGAGCAGTACTTC
abundance: -
j_gene: TRBJ2-7
d_gene: -
v_gene: TRBV2

CDR3aa: CASSLSLGVEGYTF
CDR3nt: TGTGCCAGCAGCTTATCTCTGGGGGTGGAGGGCTACACCTTC
abundance: -
j_gene: TRBJ1-2
d_gene: -
v_gene: TRBV7-6

CDR3aa: CASSYSGGGEQYF
CDR3nt: TGTGCCAGCAGTTACTCAGGAGGCGGCGAGCAGTACTTC
abundance: -
j_gene: TRBJ2-7
d_gene: -
v_gene: TRBV6-6

CDR3aa: CASGPEAGFYEQYF
CDR3nt: TGTGCTAGTGGTCCTGAGGCGGGGTTCTACGAGCAGTACTTC
abundance: -
j_gene: TRBJ2-7
d_gene: -
v_gene: TRBV12-5

CDR3aa: CASSSGTHTDTQYF
CDR3nt: TGTGCCAGCTCCTCGGGGACTCACACAGATACGCAGTATTTT
abundance: -
j_gene: TRBJ2-3
d_gene: -
v_gene: TRBV18

CDR3aa: CASSQTDSNYGYTF
CDR3nt: TGTGCCAGCAGCCAAACGGACAGTAACTATGGCTACACCTTC
abundance: -
j_gene: TRBJ1-2
d_gene: -
v_gene: TRBV9

CDR3aa: CASSQDVGGTNQETQYF
CDR3nt: TGTGCCAGCAGCCAAGATGTCGGGGGGACCAACCAAGAGACCCAGTACTTC
abundance: -
j_gene: TRBJ2-5
d_gene: TRBD2
v_gene: TRBV4-2

CDR3aa: CASTAVPLNEQYF
CDR3nt: TGTGCCAGCACCGCTGTCCCCTTGAACGAGCAGTACTTC
abundance: -
j_gene: TRBJ2-7
d_gene: -
v_gene: TRBV5-6

CDR3aa: CASSKEVKGAQPQHF
CDR3nt: TGTGCCAGCAGCAAAGAGGTTAAAGGTGCACAGCCCCAGCATTTT
abundance: -
j_gene: TRBJ1-5
d_gene: -
v_gene: TRBV21-1

CDR3aa: CAISESSPGQVKGFYEQYF
CDR3nt: TGTGCCATCAGTGAGTCCTCTCCGGGACAGGTAAAAGGTTTCTACGAGCAGTACTTC
abundance: -
j_gene: TRBJ2-7
d_gene: TRBD1
v_gene: TRBV10-3

CDR3aa: CAGSREGKNTGELFF
CDR3nt: TGTGCCGGGTCCCGGGAAGGGAAAAACACCGGGGAGCTGTTTTTT
abundance: once
j_gene: TRBJ2-2
d_gene: -
v_gene: TRBV21-1

CDR3aa: CASGTGTSGDTQYF
CDR3nt: TGTGCTAGTGGAACCGGGACTAGCGGGGATACGCAGTATTTT
abundance: -
j_gene: TRBJ2-3
d_gene: TRBD2
v_gene: TRBV12-5

CDR3aa: CASSDSGGGSEKLFF
CDR3nt: TGTGCCAGTAGTGATTCAGGGGGGGGAAGTGAAAAACTGTTTTTT
abundance: -
j_gene: TRBJ1-4
d_gene: TRBD1
v_gene: TRBV19

CDR3aa: CAWSLQGTDTGELFF
CDR3nt: TGTGCCTGGAGTCTTCAGGGGACCGACACCGGGGAGCTGTTTTTT
abundance: -
j_gene: TRBJ2-2
d_gene: -
v_gene: TRBV30

CDR3aa: CASSLDMGEEYHGYTF
CDR3nt: TGTGCCAGCAGCTTAGATATGGGGGAGGAGTACCATGGCTACACCTTC
abundance: -
j_gene: TRBJ1-2
d_gene: -
v_gene: TRBV7-9

CDR3aa: CASSRYVSQPQHF
CDR3nt: TGTGCCAGCAGCCGATATGTATCTCAGCCCCAGCATTTT
abundance: -
j_gene: TRBJ1-5
d_gene: -
v_gene: TRBV7-2